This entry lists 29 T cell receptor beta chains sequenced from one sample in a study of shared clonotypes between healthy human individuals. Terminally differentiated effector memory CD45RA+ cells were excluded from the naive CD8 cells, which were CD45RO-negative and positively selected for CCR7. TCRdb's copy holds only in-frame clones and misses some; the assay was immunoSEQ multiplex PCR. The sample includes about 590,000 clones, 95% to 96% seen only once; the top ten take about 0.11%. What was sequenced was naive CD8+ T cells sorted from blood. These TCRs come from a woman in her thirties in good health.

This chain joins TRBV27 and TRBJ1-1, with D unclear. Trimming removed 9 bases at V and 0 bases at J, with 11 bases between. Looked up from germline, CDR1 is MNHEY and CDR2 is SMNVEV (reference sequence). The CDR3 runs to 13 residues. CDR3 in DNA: TGTGCCAGTCTGCGCGCGATGAACACTGAAGCTTTCTTT. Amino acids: CASLRAMNTEAFF.

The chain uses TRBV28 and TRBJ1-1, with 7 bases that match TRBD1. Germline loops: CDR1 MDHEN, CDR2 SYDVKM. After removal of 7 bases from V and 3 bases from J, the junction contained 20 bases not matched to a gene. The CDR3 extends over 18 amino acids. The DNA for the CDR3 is TGTGCCAGCACAACTATGCTGGGTGTGACAGGGATCGACACTGAAGCTTTCTTT. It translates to CASTTMLGVTGIDTEAFF.

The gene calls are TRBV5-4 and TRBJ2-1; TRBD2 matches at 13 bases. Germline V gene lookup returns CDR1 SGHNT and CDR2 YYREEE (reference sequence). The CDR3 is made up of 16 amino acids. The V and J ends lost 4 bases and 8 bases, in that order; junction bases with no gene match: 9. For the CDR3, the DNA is TGTGCCAGCAGCATGGGGACTAGCGGGAACTTTTATGAGCAGTTCTTC. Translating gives CASSMGTSGNFYEQFF.

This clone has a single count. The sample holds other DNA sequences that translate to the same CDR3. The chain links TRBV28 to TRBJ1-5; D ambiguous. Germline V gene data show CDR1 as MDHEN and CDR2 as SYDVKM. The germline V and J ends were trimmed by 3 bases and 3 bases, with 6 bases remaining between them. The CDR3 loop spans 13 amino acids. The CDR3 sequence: CASSLGVNQPQHF. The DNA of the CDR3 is TGTGCCAGCAGTTTGGGAGTCAATCAGCCCCAGCATTTT.

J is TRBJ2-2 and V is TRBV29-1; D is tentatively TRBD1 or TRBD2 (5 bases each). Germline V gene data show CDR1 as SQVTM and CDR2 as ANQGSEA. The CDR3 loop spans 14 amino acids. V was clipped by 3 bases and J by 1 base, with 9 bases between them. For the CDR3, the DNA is TGCAGCGTTGAGAGGGGTTGGAACACCGGGGAGCTGTTTTTT. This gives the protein CSVERGWNTGELFF.

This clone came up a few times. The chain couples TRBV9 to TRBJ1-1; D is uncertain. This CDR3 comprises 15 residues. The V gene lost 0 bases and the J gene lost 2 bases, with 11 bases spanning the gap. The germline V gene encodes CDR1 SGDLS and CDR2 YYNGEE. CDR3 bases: TGTGCCAGCAGCGTAGCCCAGTTCTCAAACACTGAAGCTTTCTTT. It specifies CASSVAQFSNTEAFF.

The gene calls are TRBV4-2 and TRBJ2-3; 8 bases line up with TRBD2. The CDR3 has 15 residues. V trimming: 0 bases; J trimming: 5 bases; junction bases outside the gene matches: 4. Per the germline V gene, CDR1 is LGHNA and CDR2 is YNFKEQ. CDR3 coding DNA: TGTGCCAGCAGCCAAGATTGGGCGGGAGGAGATACGCAGTATTTT. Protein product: CASSQDWAGGDTQYF.

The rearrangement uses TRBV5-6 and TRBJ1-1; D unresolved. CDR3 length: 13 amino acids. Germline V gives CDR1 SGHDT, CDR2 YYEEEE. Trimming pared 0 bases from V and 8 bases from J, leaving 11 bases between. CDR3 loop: CASSLAGRGEAFF. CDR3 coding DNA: TGTGCCAGCAGCTTGGCGGGGAGAGGGGAAGCTTTCTTT.

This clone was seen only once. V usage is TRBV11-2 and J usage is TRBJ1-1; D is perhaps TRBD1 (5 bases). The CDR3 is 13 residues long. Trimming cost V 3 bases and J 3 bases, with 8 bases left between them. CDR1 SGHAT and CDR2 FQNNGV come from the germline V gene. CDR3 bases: TGTGCCAGCAGCTTCCCGGGGGACACTGAAGCTTTCTTT. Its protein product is CASSFPGDTEAFF.

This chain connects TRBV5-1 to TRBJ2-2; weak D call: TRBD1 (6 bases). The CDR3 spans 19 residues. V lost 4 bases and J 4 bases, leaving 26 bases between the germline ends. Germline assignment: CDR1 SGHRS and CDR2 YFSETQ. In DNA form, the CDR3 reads TGCGCCAGCAGCCCCGAATGGACAGCCCAAGTAGACTCCACCGGGGAGCTGTTTTTT. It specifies CASSPEWTAQVDSTGELFF.

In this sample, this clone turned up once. CDR3 sequence: CATSRITDQPQHF. DNA of the CDR3: TGTGCCACCAGCAGAATCACGGATCAGCCCCAGCATTTT. The J gene is TRBJ1-5, the V gene TRBV15; D is uncertain. Looked up from germline, CDR1 is LNHNV and CDR2 is YYDKDF (reference sequence). The CDR3 sequence is 13 residues long. Between the trimmed V and J ends, which lost 2 bases and 5 bases, there was a span of 7 bases.

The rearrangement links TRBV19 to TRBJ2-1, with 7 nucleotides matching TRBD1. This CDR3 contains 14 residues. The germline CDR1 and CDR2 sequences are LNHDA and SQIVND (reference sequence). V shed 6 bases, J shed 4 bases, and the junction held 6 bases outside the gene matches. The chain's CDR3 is CASSPGQVYNEQFF. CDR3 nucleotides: TGTGCCAGTAGCCCCGGACAGGTTTACAATGAGCAGTTCTTC.

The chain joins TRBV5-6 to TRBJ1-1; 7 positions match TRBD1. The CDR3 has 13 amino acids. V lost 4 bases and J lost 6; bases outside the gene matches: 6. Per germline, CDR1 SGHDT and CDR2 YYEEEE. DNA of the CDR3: TGTGCCAGCAGCCGTGAAGGGACAGCTGAAGCTTTCTTT. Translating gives CASSREGTAEAFF.

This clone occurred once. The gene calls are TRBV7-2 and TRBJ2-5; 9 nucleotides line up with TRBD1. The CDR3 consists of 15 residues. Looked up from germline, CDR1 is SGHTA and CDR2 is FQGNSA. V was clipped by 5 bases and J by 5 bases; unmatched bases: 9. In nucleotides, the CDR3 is TGTGCCAGCAGCGATCCGGGACAGGGACCCGAGACCCAGTACTTC. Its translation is CASSDPGQGPETQYF. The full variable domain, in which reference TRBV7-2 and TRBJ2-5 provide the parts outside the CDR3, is GAGVSQSPSNKVTEKGKDVELRCDPISGHTALYWYRQSLGQGLEFLIYFQGNSAPDKSGLPSDRFSAERTGGSVSTLTIQRTQQEDSAVYLCASSDPGQGPETQYFGPGTRLLVL.

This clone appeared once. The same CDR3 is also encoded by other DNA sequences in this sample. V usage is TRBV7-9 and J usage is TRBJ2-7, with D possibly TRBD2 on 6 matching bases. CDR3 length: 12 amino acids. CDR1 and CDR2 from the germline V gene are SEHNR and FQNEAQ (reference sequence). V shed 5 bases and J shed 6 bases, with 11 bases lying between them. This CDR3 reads CASSLSGGEQYF. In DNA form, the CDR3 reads TGTGCCAGCAGCCTTAGCGGAGGCGAGCAGTACTTC.

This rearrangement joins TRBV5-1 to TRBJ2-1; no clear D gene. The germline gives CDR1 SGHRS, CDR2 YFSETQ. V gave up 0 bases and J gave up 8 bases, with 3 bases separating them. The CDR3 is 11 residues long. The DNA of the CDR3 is TGCGCCAGCAGCTTGGGGCATGAGCAGTTCTTC. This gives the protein CASSLGHEQFF. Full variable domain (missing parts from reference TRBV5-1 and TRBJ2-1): KAGVTQTPRYLIKTRGQQVTLSCSPISGHRSVSWYQQTPGQGLQFLFEYFSETQRNKGNFPGRFSGRQFSNSRSEMNVSTLELGDSALYLCASSLGHEQFFGPGTRLTVL.

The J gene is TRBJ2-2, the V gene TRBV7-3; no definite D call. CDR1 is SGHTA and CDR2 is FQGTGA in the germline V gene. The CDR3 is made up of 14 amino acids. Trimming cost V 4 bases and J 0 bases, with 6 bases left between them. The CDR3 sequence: CASSSLANTGELFF. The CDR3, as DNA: TGTGCCAGCAGCTCGTTAGCGAACACCGGGGAGCTGTTTTTT. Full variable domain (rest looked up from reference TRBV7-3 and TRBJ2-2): GAGVSQTPSNKVTEKGKYVELRCDPISGHTALYWYRQSLGQGPEFLIYFQGTGAADDSGLPNDRFFAVRPEGSVSTLKIQRTERGDSAVYLCASSSLANTGELFFGEGSRLTVL.

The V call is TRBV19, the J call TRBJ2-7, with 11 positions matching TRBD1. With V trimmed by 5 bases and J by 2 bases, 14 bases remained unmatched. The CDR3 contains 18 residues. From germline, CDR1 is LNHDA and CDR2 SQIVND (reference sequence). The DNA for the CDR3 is TGTGCCAGTAGTGTACCGGGACAGGGGGATAAGAAGACCTACGAGCAGTACTTC. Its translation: CASSVPGQGDKKTYEQYF.

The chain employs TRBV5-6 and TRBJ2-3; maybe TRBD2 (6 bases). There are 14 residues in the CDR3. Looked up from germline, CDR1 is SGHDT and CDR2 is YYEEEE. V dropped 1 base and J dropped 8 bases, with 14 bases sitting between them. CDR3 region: CASSLLLEGRTQYF. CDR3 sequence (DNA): TGTGCCAGCAGCTTGCTCTTGGAGGGTCGTACGCAGTATTTT.

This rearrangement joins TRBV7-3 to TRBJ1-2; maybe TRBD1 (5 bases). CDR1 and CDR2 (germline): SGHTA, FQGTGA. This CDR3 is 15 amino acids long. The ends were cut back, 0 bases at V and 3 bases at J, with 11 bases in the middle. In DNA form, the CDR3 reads TGTGCCAGCAGCTTAACGGGCGGGGACGACTATGGCTACACCTTC. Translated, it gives CASSLTGGDDYGYTF.

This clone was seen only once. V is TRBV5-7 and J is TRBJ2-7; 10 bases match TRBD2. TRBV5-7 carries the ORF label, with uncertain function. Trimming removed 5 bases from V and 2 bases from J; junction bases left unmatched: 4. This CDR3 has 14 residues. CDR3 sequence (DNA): TGTGCCAGCAGACCTAGCGGGAGTCCCTACGAGCAGTACTTC. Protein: CASRPSGSPYEQYF.

The CDR3 DNA reads as TGTGCCACCAGCAGAGGTACGGAAGGGCTCGAGCAGTACTTC. This codes for CATSRGTEGLEQYF. The gene calls are TRBV15 and TRBJ2-7; D not resolved. The ends were cut back, 1 base at V and 6 bases at J, with 13 bases in the middle. The CDR3 has 14 residues. CDR1 and CDR2 from the germline V gene are LNHNV and YYDKDF (reference sequence). The full variable domain, its missing parts supplied by reference TRBV15 and TRBJ2-7, is DAMVIQNPRYQVTQFGKPVTLSCSQTLNHNVMYWYQQKSSQAPKLLFHYYDKDFNNEADTPDNFQSRRPNTSFCFLDIRSPGLGDTAMYLCATSRGTEGLEQYFGPGTRLTVT.

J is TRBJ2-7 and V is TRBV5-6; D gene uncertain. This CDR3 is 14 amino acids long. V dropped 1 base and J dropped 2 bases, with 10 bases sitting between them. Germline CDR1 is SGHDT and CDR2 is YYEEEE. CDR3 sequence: CASSLSGRTYEQYF. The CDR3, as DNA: TGTGCCAGCAGCTTGTCGGGTAGAACCTACGAGCAGTACTTC.

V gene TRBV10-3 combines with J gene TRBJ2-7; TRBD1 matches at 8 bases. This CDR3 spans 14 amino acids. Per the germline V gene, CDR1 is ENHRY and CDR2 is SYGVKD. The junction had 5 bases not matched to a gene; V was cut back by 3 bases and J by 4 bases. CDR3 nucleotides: TGTGCCATCAGTGATTACCGGGACAGGTACGAGCAGTACTTC. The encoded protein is CAISDYRDRYEQYF.

The CDR3 DNA sequence: TGTGCCAGCATAGACAGGGGCAAGCCGGATGAGCAGTTCTTC. It translates to CASIDRGKPDEQFF. This chain uses TRBV6-1 with TRBJ2-1; 8 positions agree with TRBD1. This CDR3 has 14 amino acids. The germline V gene encodes CDR1 MNHNS and CDR2 SASEGT. With 7 bases clipped from V and 8 bases from J, the junction kept 10 bases outside the gene matches.

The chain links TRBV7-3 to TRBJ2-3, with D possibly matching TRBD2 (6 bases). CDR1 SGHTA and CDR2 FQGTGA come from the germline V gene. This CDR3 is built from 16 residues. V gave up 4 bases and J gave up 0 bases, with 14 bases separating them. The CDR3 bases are TGTGCCAGCAGCTCCCGCGGGGTAGCGAGCACAGATACGCAGTATTTT. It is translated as CASSSRGVASTDTQYF.

The CDR3 nucleotides read TGTGCCAGCATAGGGGGTGGCGAGCAGTACTTC. Protein product: CASIGGGEQYF. V is TRBV27 and J is TRBJ2-7, with D perhaps matching TRBD1 (6 bases). V lost 7 bases and J 6 bases, leaving 10 bases between the germline ends. Germline V CDR1 and CDR2: MNHEY, SMNVEV (reference sequence). This CDR3 spans 11 amino acids.

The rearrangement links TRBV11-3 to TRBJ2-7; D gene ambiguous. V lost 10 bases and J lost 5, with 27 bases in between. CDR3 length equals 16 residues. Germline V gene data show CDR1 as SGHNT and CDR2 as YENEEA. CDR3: CAILEMTGRLPHEQYF. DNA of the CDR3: TGTGCCATCCTAGAGATGACTGGACGGCTTCCCCACGAGCAGTACTTC.

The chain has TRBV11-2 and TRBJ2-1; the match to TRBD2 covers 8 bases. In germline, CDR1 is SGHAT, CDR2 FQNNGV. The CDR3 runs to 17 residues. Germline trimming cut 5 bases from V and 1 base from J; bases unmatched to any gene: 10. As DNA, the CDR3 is TGTGCCAGCAGCCCTGGGACTAGTCGGGGTTCCTACAATGAGCAGTTCTTC. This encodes CASSPGTSRGSYNEQFF. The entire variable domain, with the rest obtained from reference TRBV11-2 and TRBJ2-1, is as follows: EAGVAQSPRYKIIEKRQSVAFWCNPISGHATLYWYQQILGQGPKLLIQFQNNGVVDDSQLPKDRFSAERLKGVDSTLKIQPAKLEDSAVYLCASSPGTSRGSYNEQFFGPGTRLTVL.